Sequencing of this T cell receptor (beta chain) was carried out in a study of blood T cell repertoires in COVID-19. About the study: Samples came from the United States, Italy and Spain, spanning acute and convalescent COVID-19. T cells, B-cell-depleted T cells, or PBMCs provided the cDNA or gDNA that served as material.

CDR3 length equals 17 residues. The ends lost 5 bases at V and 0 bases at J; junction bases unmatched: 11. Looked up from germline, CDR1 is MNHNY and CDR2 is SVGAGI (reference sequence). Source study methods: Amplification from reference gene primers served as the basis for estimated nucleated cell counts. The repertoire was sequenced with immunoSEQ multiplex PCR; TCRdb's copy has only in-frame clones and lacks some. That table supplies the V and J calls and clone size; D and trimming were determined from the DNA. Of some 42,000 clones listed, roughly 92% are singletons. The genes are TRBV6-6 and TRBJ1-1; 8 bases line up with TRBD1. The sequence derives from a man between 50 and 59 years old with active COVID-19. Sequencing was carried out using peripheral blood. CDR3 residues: CASSLGQGSRLNTEAFF. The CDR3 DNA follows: TGTGCCAGCAGTCTAGGACAGGGCTCGAGACTGAACACTGAAGCTTTCTTT.